The clone carrying this T cell receptor beta chain was detected many times. What it recognizes is unknown. This specimen belongs to a study of T-cell reconstitution after alpha-beta-depleted transplantation in children. Study-level points and caveats: T-cell counts and diversity were attributed mostly to newly produced T cells one year after transplant. There were some patients whose high TCRbeta diversity at day 60 came from surviving recipient T cells and thymic progenitors. Two months or so post-transplant, alpha-beta T cells reportedly derived from several hundred expanded graft clones.

For TCRbeta, the library was prepared with unique molecular identifiers. TCRdb reprocessed the PCR reads with MiXCR, giving one entry per CDR3 protein. Among about 290,000 distinct CDR3 sequences listed, about 9.5% were seen once. Sequences were derived from PBMCs, sampled before TCRalphabeta/CD19-depleted stem cell transplant. The TCR originated in a boy younger than two with acute myeloid leukemia, due to receive a stem cell transplant.

CDR3 amino acids: CASSSYLLGVVDGYTF. As DNA, the CDR3 is TGTGCCAGCAGTTCATATTTATTGGGGGTGGTAGATGGCTACACCTTC. The chain couples TRBV28 to TRBJ1-2, with TRBD1 as a possible D gene (5 bases). The CDR3 consists of 16 residues. The V gene lost 4 bases and the J gene lost 6 bases, with 21 bases spanning the gap. The germline V gene encodes CDR1 MDHEN and CDR2 SYDVKM.